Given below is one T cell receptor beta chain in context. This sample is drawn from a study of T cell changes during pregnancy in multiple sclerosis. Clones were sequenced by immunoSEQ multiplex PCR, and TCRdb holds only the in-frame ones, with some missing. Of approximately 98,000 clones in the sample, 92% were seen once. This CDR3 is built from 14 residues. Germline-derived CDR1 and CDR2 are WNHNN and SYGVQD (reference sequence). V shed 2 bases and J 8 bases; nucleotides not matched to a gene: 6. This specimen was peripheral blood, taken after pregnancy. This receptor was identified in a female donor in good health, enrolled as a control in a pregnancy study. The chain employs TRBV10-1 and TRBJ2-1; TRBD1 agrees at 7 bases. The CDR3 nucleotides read TGCGCCAGCAGTGAGCTACAGGGGCGAGATGAGCAGTTCTTC. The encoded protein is CASSELQGRDEQFF.